The 12 T cell receptor beta chains below were found in one sample sequenced in a study of blood T cell repertoires in COVID-19 (TCRdb year 2020). Library prep was done by the immunoSEQ multiplex PCR assay. Entries here come from immuneACCESS through TCRdb and include only in-frame sequences with V and J called. Some clones fail to appear in such tables; in the studies checked, an unresolved V gene covers under half of the shortfall, and the cause of the remainder is unknown. In all, the sample holds roughly 230,000 clones, and roughly 85% of those were seen once. Of the sample, less than 4% is held by the ten largest clones. The sample consisted of peripheral blood. The source of these receptors is a woman aged 80 or over with acute or convalescent COVID-19.

The chain carries TRBV5-4 and TRBJ2-2; D unclear. V was trimmed by 4 bases and J by 8 bases, leaving 9 bases between them. CDR1 and CDR2 (germline): SGHNT, YYREEE (reference sequence). The CDR3 has 12 residues. Here the CDR3 reads CASSPLRGELFF. For the CDR3, the DNA is TGTGCCAGCAGCCCCCTTCGGGGGGAGCTGTTTTTT.

The chain couples TRBV28 to TRBJ1-5; 10 bases are shared with TRBD1. The germline V gene encodes CDR1 MDHEN and CDR2 SYDVKM. The CDR3 runs 16 residues. After removal of 4 bases from V and 4 bases from J, the junction contained 7 bases not matched to a gene. The CDR3 reads CASSWGTGVGNQPQHF. CDR3 in DNA: TGTGCCAGCAGTTGGGGGACAGGGGTTGGGAATCAGCCCCAGCATTTT.

This chain connects TRBV7-9 to TRBJ1-2, with TRBD1 matching 7 bases. CDR3 length: 17 residues. Germline CDR1 is SEHNR and CDR2 is FQNEAQ (reference sequence). V was pared by 0 bases and J by 2 bases, with 9 bases of the junction left unmatched. The CDR3 sequence is CASSLALGQNQNYGYTF. The CDR3 bases are TGTGCCAGCAGCTTAGCTTTGGGACAGAACCAGAACTATGGCTACACCTTC.

As DNA, the CDR3 is TGTGCCAGCAGCCTGGGAAGGGGAATGAACACTGAAGCTTTCTTT. It translates to CASSLGRGMNTEAFF. This chain joins TRBV5-4 and TRBJ1-1, with D maybe TRBD1 (5 bases). The CDR3 has 15 residues. V dropped 4 bases and J dropped 0 bases, with 13 bases sitting between them. Germline lookup yields CDR1 SGHNT and CDR2 YYREEE (reference sequence).

The J gene is TRBJ1-3, the V gene TRBV3-1 (or the pseudogene TRBV3-2), with 9 bases that match TRBD1. Germline lookup yields CDR1 LGHDT and CDR2 YNNKEL (reference sequence). V dropped 4 bases and J dropped 2; count of bases not matched to a gene: 12. This CDR3 is built from 18 residues. The DNA of the CDR3 is TGTGCCAGCAGCCTCCTACAGGGGGCGCGTATAGCTGGAAACACCATATATTTT. This encodes CASSLLQGARIAGNTIYF.

The chain joins TRBV5-4 to TRBJ2-1, with 9 positions matching TRBD2. CDR1 and CDR2 (germline): SGHNT, YYREEE (reference sequence). This CDR3 has 18 residues. J was trimmed by 0 bases and V by 3 bases; bases with no gene match: 10. CDR3 nucleotides: TGTGCCAGCAGCTCGAACGGACTAGCGTCGAGCTCCTACAATGAGCAGTTCTTC. It specifies CASSSNGLASSSYNEQFF.

The V call is TRBV2, the J call TRBJ2-3, with TRBD1 as a possible D gene (6 bases). V was trimmed by 5 bases and J by 6 bases, leaving 18 bases between them. This CDR3 comprises 15 residues. Germline-derived CDR1 and CDR2 are SNHLY and FYNNEI. Here the CDR3 reads CASSQRMDSEDTQYF. The CDR3 region has the DNA TGTGCCAGCAGTCAAAGGATGGACAGCGAGGATACGCAGTATTTT.

The V and J genes are TRBV6-2 or TRBV6-3 and TRBJ1-5, with 10 bases fitting TRBD1. The J segment lost 2 bases and the V segment lost 4 bases, leaving 5 bases of the junction unmatched. This CDR3 has 16 amino acids. Per germline, CDR1 MNHEY and CDR2 SVGEGT. The CDR3 DNA is TGTGCCAGCAGTTCACCCGGGACAGGGGGCAATCAGCCCCAGCATTTT. It codes for CASSSPGTGGNQPQHF.

This chain uses TRBV28 with TRBJ2-2; 8 bases fit TRBD1. CDR1 and CDR2 from the germline V gene are MDHEN and SYDVKM. Trimming at V came to 6 bases and at J to 6 bases, leaving 12 bases not matched to a gene. CDR3 size: 16 residues. DNA for the CDR3: TGTGCCAGCAGCCCCGGACAGGGTCTGGGGCCCGGGGAGCTGTTTTTT. It specifies CASSPGQGLGPGELFF.

V and J are TRBV12-3 or TRBV12-4 and TRBJ1-2; D is perhaps TRBD1 (6 bases). The ends were cut back, 6 bases at V and 9 bases at J, with 17 bases in the middle. The CDR3 length is 13 residues. The CDR3 loop reads CASRRLTGSSYTF. The CDR3 nucleotides read TGTGCCAGCAGGCGCCTAACAGGGTCAAGCTACACCTTC.

This clone is a singleton in its sample. V usage is TRBV5-4 and J usage is TRBJ2-3; 10 positions agree with TRBD2. The germline V gene encodes CDR1 SGHNT and CDR2 YYREEE (reference sequence). V lost 4 bases, J lost 3 bases, and 8 bases stayed unmatched. The CDR3 spans 16 residues. CDR3 sequence (DNA): TGTGCCAGCAGCGGAGCGAAACTAGCGGGGACAGATACGCAGTATTTT. This encodes CASSGAKLAGTDTQYF. Supplemented by reference TRBV5-4 and TRBJ2-3, the full variable domain reads ETGVTQSPTHLIKTRGQQVTLRCSSQSGHNTVSWYQQALGQGPQFIFQYYREEENGRGNFPPRFSGLQFPNYSSELNVNALELDDSALYLCASSGAKLAGTDTQYFGPGTRLTVL.

The V call is TRBV3-1 (or the pseudogene TRBV3-2), the J call TRBJ1-2; no reliable D call. Germline V gives CDR1 LGHDT, CDR2 YNNKEL (reference sequence). V was clipped by 4 bases and J by 0 bases, with 6 bases between them. CDR3 length: 13 amino acids. CDR3 DNA sequence: TGTGCCAGCAGCCCTCTTGCTAACTATGGCTACACCTTC. This encodes CASSPLANYGYTF.